The clone carrying this T cell receptor (beta chain) was counted at least ten times. What it binds is not known. This sample was included in a study of regulatory T cells in long-lasting Graves disease. Study as a whole: Persistence in Graves' disease denoted antithyroid drug use beyond 5 years alongside positive TSH receptor antibodies. Whole-study results and caveats: It was in persistent disease that TRBV28, TRBJ1-2 and TRBJ2-5 were favored.

Trimming stripped 1 base from V and 5 bases from J, with 17 bases between. The CDR3 is 16 residues long. Germline CDR1 reads SGHAT; CDR2 reads FQNNGV. The TCR beta library used iRepertoire HTBI primers with Arm-PCR amplification of CDR3. TCRdb recomputed calls from the multiplex PCR reads with MiXCR, one row per CDR3 protein. The data hold 350,000 to 450,000 distinct CDR3 sequences, with around 20% observed a single time. Stated time point: persistent/refractory GD, antithyroid drugs over 5 years with positive TRAb. From PBMCs, RNA was extracted and then used to make the TCR library. The TCR comes from a female donor with Graves disease. The chain links TRBV11-2 to TRBJ2-5; TRBD2 might be the D (6 bases). Sample: peripheral blood mononuclear cells (PBMCs), taken when the disease was refractory, from a patient treated with antithyroid drugs. CDR3 nucleotide sequence: TGTGCCAGCAGCTTAGGCCTAGCGCTCGAAGGGGAGACCCAGTACTTC. It is translated as CASSLGLALEGETQYF. The full variable domain, in which reference TRBV11-2 and TRBJ2-5 provide the parts outside the CDR3, is EAGVAQSPRYKIIEKRQSVAFWCNPISGHATLYWYQQILGQGPKLLIQFQNNGVVDDSQLPKDRFSAERLKGVDSTLKIQPAKLEDSAVYLCASSLGLALEGETQYFGPGTRLLVL.